The clone carrying this T cell receptor (beta chain) has at least ten counts. The antigen remains unidentified. The data were obtained in a study of molecular identifiers for immune sequencing clone quantification. Study findings and constraints: With a barcode shared among identical TCR molecules, highly expanded clone sizes could be underestimated. In naive cells, clones above 20 RNA copies held under 1% of molecules, whereas in effector cells they held over 99%. Reports indicate spiked Jurkat TCR RNA from one cell could be found among about 1.1 million naive cells.

Both previously described methods and listed TCR primers were employed to make bulk TCR libraries. A single record per CDR3 protein comes from TCRdb applying MiXCR to the PCR reads. In the table there are about 54,000 distinct CDR3 sequences, around 25% of which are singletons. V lost 5 bases and J 0 bases, leaving 10 bases between the germline ends. Germline V gives CDR1 MNHEY, CDR2 SVGEGT. This CDR3 region has 14 residues. The sequenced sample consisted of naive CD8+ T cells from blood, with Jurkat cell RNA spiked in. Subset described: FACS-sorted CD8+CD4-CCR7+CD45RA+ naive T cells. The V and J genes are TRBV6-2 or TRBV6-3 and TRBJ1-1, with D unresolved. This TCR was recovered from a human donor in good health. Some libraries in this study had Jurkat cell RNA spiked in. The CDR3 DNA sequence: TGTGCCAGCAGTAACGCACGGCTGAACACTGAAGCTTTCTTT. Translating gives CASSNARLNTEAFF.